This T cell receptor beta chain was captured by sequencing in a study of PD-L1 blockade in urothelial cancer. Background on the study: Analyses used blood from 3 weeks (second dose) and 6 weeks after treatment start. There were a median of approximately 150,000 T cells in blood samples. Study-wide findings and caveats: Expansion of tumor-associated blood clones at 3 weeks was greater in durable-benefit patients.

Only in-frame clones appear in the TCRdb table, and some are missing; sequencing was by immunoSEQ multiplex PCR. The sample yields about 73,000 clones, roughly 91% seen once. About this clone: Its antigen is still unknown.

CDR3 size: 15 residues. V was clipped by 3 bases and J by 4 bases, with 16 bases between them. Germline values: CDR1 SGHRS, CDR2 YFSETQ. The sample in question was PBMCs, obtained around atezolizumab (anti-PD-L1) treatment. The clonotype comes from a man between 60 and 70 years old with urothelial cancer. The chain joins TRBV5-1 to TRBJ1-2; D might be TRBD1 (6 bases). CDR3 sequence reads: CASSSTPDRSYGYTF. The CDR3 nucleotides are TGCGCCAGCAGCTCTACCCCCGACAGGAGCTATGGCTACACCTTC.